Below are 31 T cell receptor beta chains sequenced from a single sample in a study of blood T cell repertoires in COVID-19. This table comes from immunoSEQ multiplex PCR, and its TCRdb copy is limited to in-frame clones, with some not included. This repertoire shows roughly 290,000 clones, over 75% found once; its top ten account for around 2.2%. The material sequenced was PBMCs or T cells enriched from blood (not recorded which). These receptors were obtained from a man between 25 and 39 years old who had recovered from COVID-19.

This clone was counted once. V usage is TRBV2 and J usage is TRBJ1-2; no clear D gene. CDR3 length: 12 residues. Germline V lookup: CDR1 SNHLY, CDR2 FYNNEI. V dropped 7 bases and J dropped 5 bases, with 11 bases sitting between them. CDR3 nucleotide sequence: TGTGCCAGCAATCGGCCGGGATATGGCTACACCTTC. It specifies CASNRPGYGYTF.

The chain carries TRBV7-8 and TRBJ1-6, with TRBD1 matching over 7 bases. The CDR3 totals 17 residues. Losses at the gene ends were 0 bases for V and 4 bases for J; bases not matched to a gene: 6. CDR1 SGHVS and CDR2 FQNEAQ come from the germline V gene. CDR3 in amino acids: CASSLATVTGYNSPLHF. DNA of the CDR3: TGTGCCAGCAGCTTAGCGACCGTGACAGGGTATAATTCACCCCTCCACTTT.

The chain has TRBV12-5 and TRBJ1-5, with 7 bases matching TRBD1. The CDR3 is 19 amino acids. Per germline, CDR1 LGHNT and CDR2 FRNRAP. V lost 0 bases, J lost 1 base, and 12 bases stayed unmatched. The CDR3 is CASGLVLTGMLGSNQPQHF. In DNA, the CDR3 is TGTGCTAGTGGTTTGGTATTGACAGGGATGCTGGGCAGCAATCAGCCCCAGCATTTT.

The chain joins TRBV11-2 to TRBJ1-1; 7 bases agree with TRBD1. The CDR3 runs to 13 residues. Germline CDR1 reads SGHAT; CDR2 reads FQNNGV. J lost 9 bases, V lost 7 bases, and 11 bases had no gene match. The CDR3 coding sequence is TGTGCCAGCACCCAGTCCGAACAGGGGAAAGCTTTCTTT. Amino acid sequence: CASTQSEQGKAFF.

V gene TRBV10-2 combines with J gene TRBJ2-1; D is possibly TRBD2 (5 bases). CDR1 and CDR2 (germline): WSHSY, SAAADI. Trimming stripped 3 bases from V and 4 bases from J, with 16 bases between. This CDR3 has 16 amino acids. CDR3 region: CASSEYLALAYNEQFF. CDR3 coding DNA: TGCGCCAGCAGTGAATATTTAGCGCTAGCTTACAATGAGCAGTTCTTC.

The V call is TRBV11-2, the J call TRBJ2-1; 8 nucleotides agree with TRBD2. This CDR3 spans 15 amino acids. With V trimmed by 3 bases and J by 5 bases, 6 bases remained unmatched. CDR1 is SGHAT, CDR2 FQNNGV, per germline. This CDR3 is CASSLGLAGNNEQFF. In DNA form, the CDR3 reads TGTGCCAGCAGCTTGGGGCTAGCGGGCAACAATGAGCAGTTCTTC.

The CDR3 loop reads CASSTTGTGVAYNSPLHF. The CDR3 region has the DNA TGTGCCAGTAGTACGACCGGGACAGGGGTCGCCTATAATTCACCCCTCCACTTT. The chain uses TRBV19 and TRBJ1-6; 10 nucleotides agree with TRBD1. The germline V gene has CDR1 LNHDA and CDR2 SQIVND (reference sequence). V was pared by 4 bases and J by 2 bases, with 8 bases of the junction left unmatched. CDR3 length: 18 residues.

The chain uses TRBV27 and TRBJ1-6, with a possible D match to TRBD1 (5 bases). The CDR3 has 12 residues. The germline V and J ends were trimmed by 6 bases and 14 bases, with 14 bases remaining between them. CDR1 is MNHEY, CDR2 SMNVEV, per germline (reference sequence). This CDR3 reads CASSPGGISLHF. As DNA, the CDR3 is TGTGCCAGCAGCCCGGGGGGGATCTCCCTCCACTTT.

This sequence joins TRBV5-1 and TRBJ1-1; no definite D call. Germline V gene sequence: CDR1 SGHRS, CDR2 YFSETQ. The length of the CDR3 is 15 residues. Trimming stripped 0 bases from V and 5 bases from J, with 14 bases between. CDR3 region: CASSLVSGAGTEAFF. In DNA, the CDR3 is TGCGCCAGCAGCTTGGTTTCGGGAGCGGGGACTGAAGCTTTCTTT.

The rearrangement joins TRBV18 to TRBJ1-3; TRBD1 might be the D (5 bases). Trimming cost V 1 base and J 8 bases, with 15 bases left between them. The germline V gene has CDR1 KGHSH and CDR2 LQKENI. This CDR3 contains 15 residues. CDR3 residues: CASSPRAQVSDTIYF. CDR3 DNA: TGTGCCAGCTCACCACGTGCACAGGTTTCGGACACCATATATTTT.

The V and J genes are TRBV6-2 or TRBV6-3 and TRBJ1-5; 8 nucleotides agree with TRBD1. From germline, CDR1 is MNHEY and CDR2 SVGEGT. The CDR3 extends over 17 amino acids. Losses at the gene ends were 2 bases for V and 0 bases for J; bases not matched to a gene: 6. In DNA form, the CDR3 reads TGTGCCAGCAGTTACGAACAGGGGGGATATAGCAATCAGCCCCAGCATTTT. Translated: CASSYEQGGYSNQPQHF.

J is TRBJ2-7 and V is TRBV9; 7 bases line up with TRBD1. CDR1 SGDLS and CDR2 YYNGEE come from the germline V gene. There are 13 residues in the CDR3. The V and J ends lost 4 bases and 3 bases, in that order; junction bases with no gene match: 4. CDR3 nucleotide sequence: TGTGCCAGCAGCCCCGGGACAGTCTACGAGCAGTACTTC. It yields the protein CASSPGTVYEQYF.

On this clone itself: Other nucleotide sequences in the sample specify the same CDR3. The chain combines TRBV5-1 with TRBJ2-1; perhaps TRBD1 as D (6 bases). CDR1 SGHRS and CDR2 YFSETQ come from the germline V gene. CDR3 length: 12 amino acids. Trimming took 1 base from V and 7 from J, leaving 6 bases between them. This chain's CDR3 is CASSLQGNEQFF. The CDR3 nucleotides are TGCGCCAGCAGCTTGCAGGGGAATGAGCAGTTCTTC.

The rearrangement links TRBV7-8 to TRBJ1-2; D not resolved. The V end lost 2 bases, the J end lost 5 bases, and 18 bases lay between the germline ends. In germline, CDR1 is SGHVS, CDR2 FQNEAQ. The CDR3 spans 16 residues. CDR3 nucleotides: TGTGCCAGCAGCTTATCGGGGTCACAGCCCATTTATGGCTACACCTTC. It is translated as CASSLSGSQPIYGYTF.

The gene calls are TRBV6-5 and TRBJ1-1; tentative D call: TRBD1 (5 bases). Trimming removed 8 bases from V and 5 bases from J, with 9 bases in between. CDR3 length: 11 amino acids. Germline V gives CDR1 MNHEY, CDR2 SVGAGI. The CDR3: CASGGGTEAFF. The CDR3 DNA follows: TGTGCCAGCGGGGGGGGGACTGAAGCTTTCTTT.

This clone was seen once. The V and J genes are TRBV5-1 and TRBJ1-2; D may be TRBD1 (6 bases). CDR3 size: 14 residues. With 0 bases removed from V and 8 bases from J, the gap between germline ends came to 14 bases. Germline lookup yields CDR1 SGHRS and CDR2 YFSETQ. The CDR3 DNA follows: TGCGCCAGCAGCTTGGTCGCCAGACAGGAGGGCTACACCTTC. It specifies CASSLVARQEGYTF.

This clone has only one observation. V gene TRBV9 combines with J gene TRBJ2-7, with D perhaps TRBD1 (6 bases). This CDR3 comprises 15 residues. Germline values: CDR1 SGDLS, CDR2 YYNGEE. V lost 2 bases to trimming and J lost 1 base, with 13 bases between them. The chain's CDR3 is CASSVGRGPSYEQYF. DNA of the CDR3: TGTGCCAGCAGCGTTGGCAGGGGCCCTTCCTACGAGCAGTACTTC.

The rearrangement joins TRBV11-2 to TRBJ1-3, with 8 bases identical to TRBD1. V shed 5 bases, J shed 3 bases, and the junction held 12 bases outside the gene matches. The CDR3 extends over 17 amino acids. Looked up from germline, CDR1 is SGHAT and CDR2 is FQNNGV. This CDR3 reads CASSLKDRALSGNTIYF. DNA of the CDR3: TGTGCCAGCAGCCTCAAGGACAGGGCTCTAAGTGGAAACACCATATATTTT.

The chain employs TRBV5-4 and TRBJ2-1; TRBD1 might be the D (6 bases). Germline CDR1 reads SGHNT; CDR2 reads YYREEE (reference sequence). V lost 4 bases and J 5 bases, leaving 13 bases between the germline ends. The CDR3 is made up of 14 amino acids. CDR3 loop: CASSATGHDNEQFF. CDR3 coding DNA: TGTGCCAGCAGCGCGACGGGACACGACAATGAGCAGTTCTTC.

This clone has only a few counts. CDR3 coding DNA: TGTGCCAGCAGGGGGACAGACTATGGCTACACCTTC. Its protein product is CASRGTDYGYTF. The J gene is TRBJ1-2, the V gene TRBV2, with TRBD1 identical over 7 bases. V lost 6 bases to trimming and J lost 3 bases; unmatched junction nucleotides: 1. The CDR3 sequence is 12 residues long. Germline V gene sequence: CDR1 SNHLY, CDR2 FYNNEI.

This clone was picked up one time. The chain uses TRBV29-1 and TRBJ2-2; 8 bases fit TRBD2. V shed 6 bases and J 2 bases; nucleotides not matched to a gene: 8. The germline gives CDR1 SQVTM, CDR2 ANQGSEA. The CDR3 has 15 amino acids. CDR3 loop: CSVQLGLANTGELFF. The CDR3 region has the DNA TGCAGCGTACAACTAGGACTAGCAAACACCGGGGAGCTGTTTTTT.

The chain recombines TRBV30 with TRBJ2-3; tentatively, D is TRBD1 (6 bases). CDR1 is GTSNPN and CDR2 is SVGIG in the germline V gene (reference sequence). V lost 5 bases, J lost 7 bases, and 7 bases lay in between. CDR3 length: 10 amino acids. The CDR3 bases are TGTGCCTGGGGACAGTATACGCAGTATTTT. This codes for CAWGQYTQYF.

This clone was seen a single time. The chain employs TRBV19 and TRBJ1-4; possible D gene TRBD1, 6 bases. The germline V and J ends were trimmed by 2 bases and 6 bases, with 19 bases remaining between them. Germline V gene data show CDR1 as LNHDA and CDR2 as SQIVND (reference sequence). The CDR3 covers 17 residues. CDR3 nucleotide sequence: TGTGCCAGTAGTATATACCCCGGACAGATTGAGTATGAAAAACTGTTTTTT. It translates to CASSIYPGQIEYEKLFF.

V is TRBV29-1 and J is TRBJ1-1, with D tentatively TRBD1 (6 bases). The CDR3 runs 14 residues. The germline CDR1 and CDR2 sequences are SQVTM and ANQGSEA. V lost 5 bases to trimming and J lost 7 bases, with 20 bases between them. This CDR3 is CSVQPRGRALEAFF. CDR3 nucleotide sequence: TGCAGCGTTCAACCCAGGGGCAGAGCCCTTGAAGCTTTCTTT. Full variable domain (outside the CDR3, taken from reference TRBV29-1 and TRBJ1-1): SAVISQKPSRDICQRGTSLTIQCQVDSQVTMMFWYRQQPGQSLTLIATANQGSEATYESGFVIDKFPISRPNLTFSTLTVSNMSPEDSSIYLCSVQPRGRALEAFFGQGTRLTVV.

This clone has just a few counts. The chain has TRBV9 and TRBJ1-2; 8 bases match TRBD1. Germline loops: CDR1 SGDLS, CDR2 YYNGEE. The V gene end was trimmed by 0 bases and the J gene end by 7 bases; junction bases not matched to a gene: 14. The CDR3 has 17 amino acids. CDR3 residues: CASSVATAGGLYSGYTF. The CDR3 bases are TGTGCCAGCAGCGTAGCTACCGCAGGGGGCCTCTATTCTGGCTACACCTTC.

J is TRBJ1-1 and V is TRBV5-1, with D possibly being TRBD1 (5 bases). The CDR3 contains 15 residues. Germline assignment: CDR1 SGHRS and CDR2 YFSETQ. V was shortened by 0 bases and J by 4 bases, with 13 bases between the two germline ends. The CDR3 sequence is CASSLGTSRSTEAFF. CDR3 sequence (DNA): TGCGCCAGCAGCTTGGGGACATCTCGGAGCACTGAAGCTTTCTTT.

V is TRBV2 and J is TRBJ1-2; TRBD1 aligns across 10 bases. Germline values: CDR1 SNHLY, CDR2 FYNNEI. V was pared by 5 bases and J by 5 bases, with 5 bases of the junction left unmatched. The CDR3 totals 14 residues. The CDR3 nucleotides are TGTGCCAGCAGTCCCGGGACAGGGGAATATGGCTACACCTTC. Its protein product is CASSPGTGEYGYTF.

The chain combines TRBV7-9 with TRBJ2-7; D gene ambiguous. Per the germline V gene, CDR1 is SEHNR and CDR2 is FQNEAQ (reference sequence). V shed 6 bases and J shed 2 bases, with 11 bases lying between them. CDR3 size: 13 residues. As DNA, the CDR3 is TGTGCCAGCAGTGGTGAACTAACCTACGAGCAGTACTTC. Protein product: CASSGELTYEQYF.

J is TRBJ2-7 and V is TRBV7-2; D may be TRBD1 (6 bases). This CDR3 comprises 13 residues. Trimming took 1 base from V and 5 from J, leaving 9 bases between them. Germline V CDR1 and CDR2: SGHTA, FQGNSA. CDR3 sequence (DNA): TGTGCCAGCAGCTTAGGACAGGACAACGAGCAGTACTTC. It translates to CASSLGQDNEQYF.

The rearrangement links TRBV5-5 to TRBJ2-5; 10 bases are shared with TRBD1. Trimming removed 4 bases from V and 5 bases from J; junction bases left unmatched: 2. CDR1 is SGHKS, CDR2 YYEKEE, per germline (reference sequence). The CDR3 runs to 13 residues. CDR3 region: CASSKDRGETQYF. CDR3 nucleotide sequence: TGTGCCAGCAGCAAGGACAGGGGGGAGACCCAGTACTTC.

The V call is TRBV7-9, the J call TRBJ1-6; 8 bases are a match to TRBD1. The CDR3 is made up of 13 amino acids. V shed 6 bases and J 8 bases; nucleotides not matched to a gene: 3. CDR1 SEHNR and CDR2 FQNEAQ come from the germline V gene (reference sequence). The CDR3 is CASSETGDSPLHF. CDR3 coding DNA: TGTGCCAGCAGTGAGACAGGGGATTCACCCCTCCACTTT.